The 2 T cell receptor beta chains listed next were all sequenced from one sample in a study of T cell responses to AZD1222 COVID-19 vaccine. TCRdb's table, derived via immunoSEQ multiplex PCR, lists solely in-frame clones and lacks some. This table has tens of thousands of clones, around four fifths appearing once. Here the sequenced sample was peripheral blood, taken on day 0 of AZD1222 vaccination. All receptors derive from an adult in good health.

This rearrangement joins TRBV5-1 to TRBJ2-3; 7 positions agree with TRBD2. Per germline, CDR1 SGHRS and CDR2 YFSETQ. There are 15 residues in the CDR3. The J segment lost 6 bases and the V segment lost 0 bases, leaving 7 bases of the junction unmatched. In nucleotides, the CDR3 is TGCGCCAGCAGCTTGGGGTCGGGAGGAGGGGATACGCAGTATTTT. Translating gives CASSLGSGGGDTQYF.

The chain employs TRBV30 and TRBJ1-4; unclear D gene. This CDR3 is 14 amino acids long. Trimming removed 0 bases from V and 7 bases from J, with 12 bases in between. Germline-derived CDR1 and CDR2 are GTSNPN and SVGIG (reference sequence). In DNA form, the CDR3 reads TGTGCCTGGAGTGTAGGCCTAACCGGTGAAAAACTGTTTTTT. Residues: CAWSVGLTGEKLFF.